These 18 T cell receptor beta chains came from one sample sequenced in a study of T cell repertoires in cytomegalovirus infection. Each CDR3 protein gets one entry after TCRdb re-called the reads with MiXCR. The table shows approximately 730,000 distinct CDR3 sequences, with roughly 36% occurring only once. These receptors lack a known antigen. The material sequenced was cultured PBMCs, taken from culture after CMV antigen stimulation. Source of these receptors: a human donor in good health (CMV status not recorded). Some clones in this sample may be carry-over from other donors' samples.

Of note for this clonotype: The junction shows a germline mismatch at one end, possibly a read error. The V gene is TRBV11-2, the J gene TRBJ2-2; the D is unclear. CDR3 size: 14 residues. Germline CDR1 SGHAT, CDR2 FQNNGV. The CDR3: CASRLGSVPGELFF. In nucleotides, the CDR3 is TGTGCCAGCCGCTTGGGTTCCGTCCCCGGGGAGCTGTTTTTT. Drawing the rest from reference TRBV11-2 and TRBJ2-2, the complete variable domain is EAGVAQSPRYKIIEKRQSVAFWCNPISGHATLYWYQQILGQGPKLLIQFQNNGVVDDSQLPKDRFSAERLKGVDSTLKIQPAKLEDSAVYLCASRLGSVPGELFFGEGSRLTVL.

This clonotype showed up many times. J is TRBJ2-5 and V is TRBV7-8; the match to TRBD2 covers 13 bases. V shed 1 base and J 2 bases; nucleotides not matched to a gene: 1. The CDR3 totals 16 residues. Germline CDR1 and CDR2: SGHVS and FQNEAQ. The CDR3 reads CASSLELAGGQETQYF. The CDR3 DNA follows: TGTGCCAGCAGCTTAGAACTAGCGGGAGGGCAAGAGACCCAGTACTTC.

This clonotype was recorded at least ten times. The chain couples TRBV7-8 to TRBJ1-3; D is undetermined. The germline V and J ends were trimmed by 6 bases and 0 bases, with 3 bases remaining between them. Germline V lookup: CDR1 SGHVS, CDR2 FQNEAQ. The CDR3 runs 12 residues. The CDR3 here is CASSNSGNTIYF. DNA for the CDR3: TGTGCCAGCAGTAACTCTGGAAACACCATATATTTT.

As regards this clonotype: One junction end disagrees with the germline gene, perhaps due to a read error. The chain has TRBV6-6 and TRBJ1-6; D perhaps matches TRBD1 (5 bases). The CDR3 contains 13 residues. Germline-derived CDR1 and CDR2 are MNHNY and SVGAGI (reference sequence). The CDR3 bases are TGTGCCAGGAGTTACTCGATGGGGCTCCCCCTCCACTTT. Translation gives CARSYSMGLPLHF.

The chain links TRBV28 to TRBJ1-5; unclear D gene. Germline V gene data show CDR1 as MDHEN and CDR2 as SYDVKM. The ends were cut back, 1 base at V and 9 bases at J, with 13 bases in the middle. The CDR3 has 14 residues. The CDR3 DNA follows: TGTGCCAGCAGTTTATTACAGTTACGGTTGCCCCAGCATTTT. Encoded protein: CASSLLQLRLPQHF.

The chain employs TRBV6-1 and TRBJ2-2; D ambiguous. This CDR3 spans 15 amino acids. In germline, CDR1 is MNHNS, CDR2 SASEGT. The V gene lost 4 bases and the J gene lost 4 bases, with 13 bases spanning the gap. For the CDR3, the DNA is TGTGCCAGCAGTGGACCCCCGCTCGGCACCGGGGAGCTGTTTTTT. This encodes CASSGPPLGTGELFF.

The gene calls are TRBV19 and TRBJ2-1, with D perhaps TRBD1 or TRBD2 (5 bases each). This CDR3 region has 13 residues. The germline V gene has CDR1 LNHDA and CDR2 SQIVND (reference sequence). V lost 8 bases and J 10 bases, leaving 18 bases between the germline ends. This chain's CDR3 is CASWDWGTSEQFF. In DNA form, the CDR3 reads TGTGCCAGTTGGGATTGGGGGACGAGCGAGCAGTTCTTC.

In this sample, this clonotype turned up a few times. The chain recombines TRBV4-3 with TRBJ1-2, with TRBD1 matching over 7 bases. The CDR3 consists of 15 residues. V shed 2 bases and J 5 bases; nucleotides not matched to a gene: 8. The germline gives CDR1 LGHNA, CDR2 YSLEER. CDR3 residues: CASSQRGGRGYGYTF. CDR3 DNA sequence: TGCGCCAGCAGCCAAAGAGGGGGCAGGGGATATGGCTACACCTTC.

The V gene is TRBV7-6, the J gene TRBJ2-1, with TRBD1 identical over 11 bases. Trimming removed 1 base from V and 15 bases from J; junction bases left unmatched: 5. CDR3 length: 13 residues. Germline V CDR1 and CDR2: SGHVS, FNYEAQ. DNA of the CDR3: TGTGCCAGCAGCTTAGGGACAGGGGGCCACCCGTTCTTC. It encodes CASSLGTGGHPFF. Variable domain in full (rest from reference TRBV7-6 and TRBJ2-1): GAGVSQSPRYKVTKRGQDVALRCDPISGHVSLYWYRQALGQGPEFLTYFNYEAQQDKSGLPNDRFSAERPEGSISTLTIQRTEQRDSAMYRCASSLGTGGHPFFGPGTRLTVL.

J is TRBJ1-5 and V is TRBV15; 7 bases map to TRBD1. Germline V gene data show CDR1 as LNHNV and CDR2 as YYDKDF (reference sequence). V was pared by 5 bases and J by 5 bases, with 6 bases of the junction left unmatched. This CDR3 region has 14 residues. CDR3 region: CATSGMTGYQPQHF. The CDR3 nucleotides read TGTGCCACCAGCGGGATGACAGGGTATCAGCCCCAGCATTTT. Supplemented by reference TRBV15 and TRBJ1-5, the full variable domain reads DAMVIQNPRYQVTQFGKPVTLSCSQTLNHNVMYWYQQKSSQAPKLLFHYYDKDFNNEADTPDNFQSRRPNTSFCFLDIRSPGLGDTAMYLCATSGMTGYQPQHFGDGTRLSIL.

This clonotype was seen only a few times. The CDR3 is CASSQEIQAPGGSPLHF. For the CDR3, the DNA is TGCGCCAGCAGCCAAGAAATACAGGCCCCGGGCGGTTCACCCCTCCACTTT. The chain links TRBV4-1 to TRBJ1-6; the D gene is possibly TRBD1 (5 bases). CDR3 length: 17 residues. The V and J ends lost 0 bases and 9 bases respectively, with 18 bases between them. Germline-derived CDR1 and CDR2 are MGHRA and YSYEKL.

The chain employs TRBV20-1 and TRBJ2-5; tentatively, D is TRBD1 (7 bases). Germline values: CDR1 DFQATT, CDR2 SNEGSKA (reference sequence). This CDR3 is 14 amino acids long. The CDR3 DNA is TGCAGAGATTTAAGACAGGGACTTGAAGAGACCCAGTACTTC. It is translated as CRDLRQGLEETQYF.

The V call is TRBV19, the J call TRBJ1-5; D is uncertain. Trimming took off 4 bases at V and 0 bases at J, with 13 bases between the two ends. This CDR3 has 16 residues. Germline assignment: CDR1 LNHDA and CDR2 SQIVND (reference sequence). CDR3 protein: CASSTIQIYSNQPQHF. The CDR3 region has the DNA TGTGCCAGTAGTACCATACAGATATATAGCAATCAGCCCCAGCATTTT.

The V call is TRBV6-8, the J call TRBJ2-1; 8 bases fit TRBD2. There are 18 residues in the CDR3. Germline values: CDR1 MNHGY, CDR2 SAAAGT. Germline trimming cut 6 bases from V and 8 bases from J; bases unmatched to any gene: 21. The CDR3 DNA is TGTGCCAGCAGCCAGCATCCAGTCGGGAGGGCCTCGGGGGATGAGCAGTTCTTC. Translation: CASSQHPVGRASGDEQFF.

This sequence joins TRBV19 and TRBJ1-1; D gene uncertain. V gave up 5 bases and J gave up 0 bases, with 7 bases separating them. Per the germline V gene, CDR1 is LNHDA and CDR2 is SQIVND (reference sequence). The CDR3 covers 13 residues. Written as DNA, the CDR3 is TGTGCCAGTAGTGACCCCATGAACACTGAAGCTTTCTTT. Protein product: CASSDPMNTEAFF.

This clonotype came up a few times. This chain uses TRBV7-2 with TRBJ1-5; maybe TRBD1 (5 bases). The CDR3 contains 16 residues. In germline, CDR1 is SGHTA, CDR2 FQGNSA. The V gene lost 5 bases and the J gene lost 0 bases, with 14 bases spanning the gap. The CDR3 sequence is CASSPYEGISNQPQHF. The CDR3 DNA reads TGTGCCAGCAGCCCTTACGAGGGGATTAGCAATCAGCCCCAGCATTTT. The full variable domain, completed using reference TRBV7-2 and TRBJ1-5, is GAGVSQSPSNKVTEKGKDVELRCDPISGHTALYWYRQSLGQGLEFLIYFQGNSAPDKSGLPSDRFSAERTGGSVSTLTIQRTQQEDSAVYLCASSPYEGISNQPQHFGDGTRLSIL.

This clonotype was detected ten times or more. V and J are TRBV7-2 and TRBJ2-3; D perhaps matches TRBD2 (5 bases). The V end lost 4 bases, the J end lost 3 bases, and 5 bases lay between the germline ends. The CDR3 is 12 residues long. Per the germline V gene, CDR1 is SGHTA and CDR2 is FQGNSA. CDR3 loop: CASSWETDTQYF. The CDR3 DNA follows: TGTGCCAGCAGCTGGGAGACAGATACGCAGTATTTT.

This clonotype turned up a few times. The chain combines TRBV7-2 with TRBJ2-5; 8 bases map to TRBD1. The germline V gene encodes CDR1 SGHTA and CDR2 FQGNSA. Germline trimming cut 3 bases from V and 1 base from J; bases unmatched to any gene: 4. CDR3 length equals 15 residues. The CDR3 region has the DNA TGTGCCAGCAGCTTGACAGGGGTAGGCCAAGAGACCCAGTACTTC. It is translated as CASSLTGVGQETQYF.